This T cell receptor (beta chain) was sequenced for a study of OX40 agonist ivuxolimab in advanced cancers. The wider study: Participants averaged 60 years of age (range about 23 to 80) and were 82.7% male. Earlier treatment with anti-PD-1, anti-PD-L1 or anti-CTLA-4 was permitted, and about 40% had received some. Study conclusions and caveats: A proportion of nonresponders additionally exhibited low normalized T-cell clonal expansion. Undetermined was the antigen specificity of the expanded peripheral T cells.

This clone was counted once. Its antigen is still unknown. Germline CDR1 is SGDLS and CDR2 is YYNGEE. The CDR3 has 16 residues. V shed 3 bases, J shed 8 bases, and the junction held 10 bases outside the gene matches. The table came from immunoSEQ multiplex PCR; TCRdb's copy has only in-frame clones and leaves some out. The sample has some 140,000 clones; 85% to 95% are singletons. The sequence was obtained from an adult with an advanced solid tumor such as melanoma, head and neck, liver or kidney cancer. The material was CD4+ or CD8+ T cells sorted from blood, obtained in a trial of the OX40 agonist ivuxolimab. The chain joins TRBV9 to TRBJ2-1; TRBD2 matches 11 bases. CDR3 nucleotide sequence: TGTGCCAGCAGCGCCTACTCCGGGACTAGCGGCGATGAGCAGTTCTTC. This encodes CASSAYSGTSGDEQFF.